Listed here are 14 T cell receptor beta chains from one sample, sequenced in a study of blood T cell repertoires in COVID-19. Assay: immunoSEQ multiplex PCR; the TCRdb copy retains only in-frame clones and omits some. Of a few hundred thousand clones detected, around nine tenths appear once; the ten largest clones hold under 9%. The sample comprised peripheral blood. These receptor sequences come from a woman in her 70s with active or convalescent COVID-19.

The CDR3: CASSIIPDRRGNQPQHF. CDR3 nucleotides: TGTGCCAGTAGTATTATTCCGGACAGGAGGGGCAATCAGCCCCAGCATTTT. The chain uses TRBV19 and TRBJ1-5, with 7 bases fitting TRBD1. The length of the CDR3 is 17 residues. J lost 2 bases, V lost 3 bases, and 10 bases had no gene match. Germline CDR1 and CDR2: LNHDA and SQIVND (reference sequence).

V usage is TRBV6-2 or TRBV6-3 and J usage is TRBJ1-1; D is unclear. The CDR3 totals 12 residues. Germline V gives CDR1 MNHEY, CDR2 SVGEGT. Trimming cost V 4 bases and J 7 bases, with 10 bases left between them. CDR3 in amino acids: CASSSNSGEAFF. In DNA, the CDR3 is TGTGCCAGCAGTTCTAATTCGGGTGAAGCTTTCTTT.

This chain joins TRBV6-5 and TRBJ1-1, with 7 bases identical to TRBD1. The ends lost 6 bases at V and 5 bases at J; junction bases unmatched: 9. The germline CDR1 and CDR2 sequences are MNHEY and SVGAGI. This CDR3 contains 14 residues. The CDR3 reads CASRQGTLITEAFF. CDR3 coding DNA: TGTGCCAGCAGACAGGGGACCTTGATAACTGAAGCTTTCTTT.

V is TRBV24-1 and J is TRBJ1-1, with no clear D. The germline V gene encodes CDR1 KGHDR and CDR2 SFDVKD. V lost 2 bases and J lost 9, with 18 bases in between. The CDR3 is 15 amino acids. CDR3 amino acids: CATSDSTPPGSKAFF. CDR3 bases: TGTGCCACCAGTGATTCCACCCCACCGGGGAGTAAAGCTTTCTTT.

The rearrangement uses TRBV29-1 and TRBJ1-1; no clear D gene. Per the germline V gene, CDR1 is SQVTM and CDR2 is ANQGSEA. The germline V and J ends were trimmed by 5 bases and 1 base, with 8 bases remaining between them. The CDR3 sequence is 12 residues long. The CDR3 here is CSVQSSNTEAFF. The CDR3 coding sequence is TGCAGCGTTCAGTCCTCGAACACTGAAGCTTTCTTT.

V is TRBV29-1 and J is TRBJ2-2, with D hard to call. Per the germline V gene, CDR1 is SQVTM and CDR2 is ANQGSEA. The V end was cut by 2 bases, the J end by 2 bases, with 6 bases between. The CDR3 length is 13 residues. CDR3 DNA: TGCAGCGTTGAATCCACAAACACCGGGGAGCTGTTTTTT. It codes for CSVESTNTGELFF.

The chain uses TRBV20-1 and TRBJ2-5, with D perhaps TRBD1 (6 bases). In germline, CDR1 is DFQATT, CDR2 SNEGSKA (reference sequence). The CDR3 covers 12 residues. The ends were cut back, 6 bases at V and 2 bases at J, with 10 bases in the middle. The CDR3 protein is CSASQGQETQYF. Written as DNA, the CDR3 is TGCAGTGCCAGTCAGGGGCAAGAGACCCAGTACTTC.

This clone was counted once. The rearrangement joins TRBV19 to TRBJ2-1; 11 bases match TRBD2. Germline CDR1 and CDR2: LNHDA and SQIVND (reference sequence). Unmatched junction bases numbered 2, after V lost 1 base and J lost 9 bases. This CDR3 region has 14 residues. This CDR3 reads CASSIASGGIEQFF. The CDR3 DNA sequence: TGTGCCAGTAGTATAGCTAGCGGGGGGATTGAGCAGTTCTTC.

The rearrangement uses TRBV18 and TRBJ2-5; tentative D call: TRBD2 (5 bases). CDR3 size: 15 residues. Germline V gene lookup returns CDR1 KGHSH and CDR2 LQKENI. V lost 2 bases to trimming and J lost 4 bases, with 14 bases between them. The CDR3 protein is CASSPGQARGETQYF. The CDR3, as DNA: TGTGCCAGCTCACCAGGGCAGGCTCGGGGAGAGACCCAGTACTTC.

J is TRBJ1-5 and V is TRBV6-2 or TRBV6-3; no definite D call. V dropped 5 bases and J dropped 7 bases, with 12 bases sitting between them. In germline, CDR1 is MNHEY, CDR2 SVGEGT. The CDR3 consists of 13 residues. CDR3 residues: CASSLNMRQPQHF. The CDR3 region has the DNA TGTGCCAGCAGTCTTAACATGAGGCAGCCCCAGCATTTT.

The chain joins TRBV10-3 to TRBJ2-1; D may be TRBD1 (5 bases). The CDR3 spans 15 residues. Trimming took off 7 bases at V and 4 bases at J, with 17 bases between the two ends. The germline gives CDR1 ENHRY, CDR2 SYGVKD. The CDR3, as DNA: TGTGCCATCACCGGAGACAGAAGCCTTTACAATGAGCAGTTCTTC. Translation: CAITGDRSLYNEQFF.

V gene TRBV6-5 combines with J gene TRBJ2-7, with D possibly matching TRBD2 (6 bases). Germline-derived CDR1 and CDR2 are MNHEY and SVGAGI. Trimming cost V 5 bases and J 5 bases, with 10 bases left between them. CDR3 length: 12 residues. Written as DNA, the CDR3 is TGTGCCAGCAGTACCCGCGGGGACGAGCAGTACTTC. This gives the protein CASSTRGDEQYF.

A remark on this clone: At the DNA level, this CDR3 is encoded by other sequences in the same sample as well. In DNA form, the CDR3 reads TGCGCCAGCAGCCAAGAGGGGACAGGGCATGGCTACACCTTC. Translating gives CASSQEGTGHGYTF. This chain connects TRBV4-3 to TRBJ1-2, with 9 nucleotides matching TRBD1. Trimming removed 0 bases from V and 6 bases from J; junction bases left unmatched: 2. Germline V gene lookup returns CDR1 LGHNA and CDR2 YSLEER. There are 14 residues in the CDR3.

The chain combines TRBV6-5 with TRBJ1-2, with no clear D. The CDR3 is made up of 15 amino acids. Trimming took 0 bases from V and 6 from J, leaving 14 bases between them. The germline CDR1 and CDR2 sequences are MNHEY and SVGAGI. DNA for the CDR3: TGTGCCAGCAGTTACTCCCCGGGGTACAGTAATGGCTACACCTTC. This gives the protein CASSYSPGYSNGYTF.